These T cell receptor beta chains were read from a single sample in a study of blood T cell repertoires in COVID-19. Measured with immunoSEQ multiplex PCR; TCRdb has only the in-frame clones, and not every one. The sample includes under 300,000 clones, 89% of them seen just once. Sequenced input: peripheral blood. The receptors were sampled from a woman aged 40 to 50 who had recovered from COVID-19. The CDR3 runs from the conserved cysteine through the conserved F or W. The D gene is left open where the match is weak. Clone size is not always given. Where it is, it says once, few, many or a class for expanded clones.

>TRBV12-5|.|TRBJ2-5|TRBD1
CASGLGAGGLETQYF
TGTGCTAGTGGTTTGGGGGCAGGGGGCTTGGAGACCCAGTACTTC
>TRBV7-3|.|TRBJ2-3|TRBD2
CASSPTAGGRIDTQYF
TGTGCCAGCAGCCCTACAGCGGGGGGGCGTATCGATACGCAGTATTTT
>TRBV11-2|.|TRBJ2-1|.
CASSSTFGRAVENEQFF
TGTGCCAGCAGCTCCACGTTTGGGCGGGCGGTGGAAAATGAGCAGTTCTTC
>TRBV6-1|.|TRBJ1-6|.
CASSDQGEVSPLHF
TGTGCCAGCAGTGACCAGGGTGAGGTTTCACCCCTCCACTTT
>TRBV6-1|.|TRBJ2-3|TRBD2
CASSEWDYYADTQYF
TGTGCCAGCAGTGAGTGGGACTACTACGCAGATACGCAGTATTTT
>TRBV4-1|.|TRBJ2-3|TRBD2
CASSQDGAGGTTDTQYF
TGCGCCAGCAGCCAAGATGGGGCGGGGGGCACCACAGATACGCAGTATTTT
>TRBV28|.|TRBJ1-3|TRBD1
CASAGQGLSTIYF
TGTGCCAGCGCGGGACAGGGTTTAAGCACCATATATTTT
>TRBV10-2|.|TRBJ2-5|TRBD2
CASSDPGGGRETQYF
TGCGCCAGCAGTGATCCGGGGGGGGGCCGAGAGACCCAGTACTTC
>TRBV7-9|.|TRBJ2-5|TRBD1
CASSLGQGLETQYF
TGTGCCAGCAGCTTAGGACAGGGTCTTGAGACCCAGTACTTC
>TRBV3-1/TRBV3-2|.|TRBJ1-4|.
CASSQEGGVPGKLFF
TGTGCCAGCAGCCAAGAGGGCGGGGTTCCGGGAAAACTGTTTTTT
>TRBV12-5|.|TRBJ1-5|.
CASGPALGNQPQHF
TGTGCTAGTGGTCCCGCGTTGGGCAATCAGCCCCAGCATTTT
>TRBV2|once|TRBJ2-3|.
CASSELGGTKDTQYF
TGTGCCAGCAGTGAATTGGGGGGAACCAAGGATACGCAGTATTTT
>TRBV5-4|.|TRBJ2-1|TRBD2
CASSRGITGRVDNEQFF
TGTGCCAGCAGTAGGGGAATAACGGGGAGGGTGGACAATGAGCAGTTCTTC
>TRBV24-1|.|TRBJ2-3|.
CATSQQGSTDTQYF
TGTGCCACCAGTCAGCAGGGCTCCACAGATACGCAGTATTTT
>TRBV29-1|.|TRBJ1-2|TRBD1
CSVEGRDRATYGYTF
TGCAGCGTTGAGGGTCGGGACAGAGCGACCTATGGCTACACCTTC
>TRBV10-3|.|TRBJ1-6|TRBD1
CAITDRDESPLHF
TGTGCCATCACGGACAGGGATGAATCACCCCTCCACTTT
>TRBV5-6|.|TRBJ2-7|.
CASSLSSGYEQYF
TGTGCCAGCAGCTTGTCATCGGGGTACGAGCAGTACTTC
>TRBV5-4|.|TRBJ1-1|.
CASRRQDLNTEAFF
TGTGCCAGCAGGCGACAGGACCTGAACACTGAAGCTTTCTTT
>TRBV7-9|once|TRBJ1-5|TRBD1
CASSSDRVNQPQHF
TGTGCCAGCAGCTCTGACAGGGTCAATCAGCCCCAGCATTTT
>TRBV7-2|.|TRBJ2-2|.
CASTPSVGNGELFF
TGTGCCAGCACCCCTTCAGTCGGGAACGGGGAGCTGTTTTTT
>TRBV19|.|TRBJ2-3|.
CASSIRGITDTQYF
TGTGCCAGTAGTATACGGGGGATCACAGATACGCAGTATTTT
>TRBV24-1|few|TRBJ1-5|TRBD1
CATSDAYRGQPQHF
TGTGCCACCAGTGATGCGTACAGGGGCCAGCCCCAGCATTTT
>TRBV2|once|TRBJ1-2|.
CASRTYGYTF
TGTGCCAGCAGGACATATGGCTACACCTTC
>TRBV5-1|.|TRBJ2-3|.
CASSEGTDTQYF
TGCGCCAGCAGTGAGGGAACAGATACGCAGTATTTT
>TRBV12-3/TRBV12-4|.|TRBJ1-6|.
CASSFQGSSPLHF
TGTGCCAGCAGTTTCCAGGGAAGTTCACCCCTCCACTTT
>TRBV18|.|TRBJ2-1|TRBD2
CASSGSGDYNEQFF
TGTGCCAGCTCAGGTAGCGGGGACTACAATGAGCAGTTCTTC
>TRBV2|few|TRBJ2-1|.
CASSQDSSPYNEQFF
TGTGCCAGCAGTCAGGACAGTAGCCCCTACAATGAGCAGTTCTTC
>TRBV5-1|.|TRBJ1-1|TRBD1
CASSLQGQITEAFF
TGCGCCAGCAGCTTACAGGGGCAGATAACTGAAGCTTTCTTT
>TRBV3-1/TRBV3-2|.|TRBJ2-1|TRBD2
CASSRLAGDNEQFF
TGTGCCAGCAGCCGGCTAGCGGGGGACAATGAGCAGTTCTTC
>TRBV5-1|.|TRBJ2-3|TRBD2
CASSLATGGSDTQYF
TGCGCCAGCAGCTTGGCCACGGGAGGTTCAGATACGCAGTATTTT